The 10 T cell receptor beta chains given below trace back to one sample, sequenced in a study of blood T cell repertoires in COVID-19. Here immunoSEQ multiplex PCR was the method, and the copy in TCRdb shows in-frame clones only, minus some. The repertoire consists of fewer than 350,000 clones, with 90% occurring once and the leading ten covering around 6.8%. Sequenced input: peripheral blood. The receptor source for this set is a woman in her 30s with COVID-19, enrolled during active disease.

The V gene is TRBV27, the J gene TRBJ2-7; TRBD1 matches at 9 bases. V lost 5 bases to trimming and J lost 5 bases; unmatched junction nucleotides: 7. The germline gives CDR1 MNHEY, CDR2 SMNVEV (reference sequence). There are 14 residues in the CDR3. Written as DNA, the CDR3 is TGTGCCAGCAGTAAACTCACAGGGGGCAACGAGCAGTACTTC. Encoded protein: CASSKLTGGNEQYF.

The chain couples TRBV30 to TRBJ2-1; a weak D match, TRBD1 (6 bases). The CDR3 consists of 11 residues. Germline loops: CDR1 GTSNPN, CDR2 SVGIG (reference sequence). In nucleotides, the CDR3 is TGTGCTCAGGAAGGGGGTTATGAGCAGTTCTTC. Translated: CAQEGGYEQFF.

The chain combines TRBV7-9 with TRBJ2-3; 8 bases are shared with TRBD2. The V and J ends lost 3 bases and 4 bases, in that order; junction bases with no gene match: 9. The CDR3 contains 16 residues. CDR1 and CDR2 (germline): SEHNR, FQNEAQ (reference sequence). The CDR3 here is CASSFLSGRIADTQYF. For the CDR3, the DNA is TGTGCCAGCAGCTTTTTGAGCGGGAGAATTGCAGATACGCAGTATTTT.

The genes are TRBV19 and TRBJ2-1, with 9 bases fitting TRBD1. The CDR3 totals 14 residues. V dropped 7 bases and J dropped 7; count of bases not matched to a gene: 8. The V gene's germline CDR1 is LNHDA and CDR2 SQIVND (reference sequence). The CDR3 is CASNPGTGRNEQFF. DNA for the CDR3: TGTGCCAGTAATCCCGGGACAGGGAGGAATGAGCAGTTCTTC.

J is TRBJ2-7 and V is TRBV5-1, with D possibly matching TRBD1 (6 bases). This CDR3 contains 14 residues. CDR1 and CDR2 from the germline V gene are SGHRS and YFSETQ. V was clipped by 0 bases and J by 5 bases, with 12 bases between them. CDR3 sequence reads: CASSLGQGQDEQYF. The CDR3 DNA is TGCGCCAGCAGCTTGGGGCAGGGGCAAGACGAGCAGTACTTC.

The CDR3 DNA reads TGCGCCAGCAGCCAGACATCGACAGTTCGCTATGGCTACACCTTC. It translates to CASSQTSTVRYGYTF. V usage is TRBV4-3 and J usage is TRBJ1-2, with D perhaps TRBD1 (5 bases). The V gene lost 3 bases and the J gene lost 4 bases, with 15 bases spanning the gap. In germline, CDR1 is LGHNA, CDR2 YSLEER. This CDR3 region has 15 residues.

This clone was recorded only once. This rearrangement joins TRBV19 to TRBJ2-7; 11 bases agree with TRBD2. The CDR3 loop spans 17 amino acids. Germline CDR1 reads LNHDA; CDR2 reads SQIVND (reference sequence). V gave up 5 bases and J gave up 2 bases; unmatched junction bases: 11. The chain's CDR3 is CASSLLAGESVPYEQYF. The CDR3 nucleotides are TGTGCCAGTAGTCTACTAGCGGGAGAGTCAGTCCCCTACGAGCAGTACTTC.

The count of this clone is one. This chain links TRBV5-4 with TRBJ2-5; D gene uncertain. The V end lost 0 bases, the J end lost 2 bases, and 5 bases lay between the germline ends. The V gene's germline CDR1 is SGHNT and CDR2 YYREEE (reference sequence). The CDR3 is made up of 13 amino acids. CDR3 loop: CASSLGLQETQYF. DNA of the CDR3: TGTGCCAGCAGCTTGGGACTTCAAGAGACCCAGTACTTC.

This sequence joins TRBV11-1 and TRBJ1-1; TRBD1 might be the D (5 bases). The length of the CDR3 is 14 residues. CDR1 and CDR2 from the germline V gene are SGHAT and FQDESV (reference sequence). The V end lost 2 bases, the J end lost 4 bases, and 11 bases lay between the germline ends. The CDR3 here is CASSLFQGGTEAFF. In DNA, the CDR3 is TGTGCCAGCAGCTTATTTCAGGGAGGCACTGAAGCTTTCTTT. Filled out from reference TRBV11-1 and TRBJ1-1, the complete variable domain reads EAEVAQSPRYKITEKSQAVAFWCDPISGHATLYWYRQILGQGPELLVQFQDESVVDDSQLPKDRFSAERLKGVDSTLKIQPAELGDSAMYLCASSLFQGGTEAFFGQGTRLTVV.

The chain links TRBV11-2 to TRBJ2-2; D not resolved. This CDR3 has 13 residues. Germline V gene data show CDR1 as SGHAT and CDR2 as FQNNGV. V dropped 5 bases and J dropped 4 bases, with 8 bases sitting between them. The CDR3, as DNA: TGTGCCAGCAGCCCAGTCCGCACCGGGGAGCTGTTTTTT. This gives the protein CASSPVRTGELFF.